The T cell receptor beta chain under discussion was sequenced for a study of blood T cell repertoires in COVID-19. Study in general: Sites in the United States, Italy and Spain provided acute and convalescent COVID-19 samples.

The Seattle patients, enrolled during active infection, were followed longitudinally. Original data processing: Researchers report that nucleated cell counts were estimated from reference gene primer amplification. The protocol was immunoSEQ multiplex PCR, while the TCRdb copy is restricted to in-frame clones and leaves out a portion. V and J calls and clone size are as listed in that table; D and trimming were resolved from the DNA. The sample consists of 200,000 to 250,000 clones, around 85% of them appearing once. The CDR3 covers 13 residues. The V segment lost 5 bases and the J segment 6 bases; nucleotides outside the gene matches: 3.

This chain uses TRBV12-3 or TRBV12-4 with TRBJ2-2, with 7 bases matching TRBD1. This sequence was found in a man between 45 and 60 years old with COVID-19, enrolled during active disease. Sequenced sample: peripheral blood. The CDR3 sequence: CASSLRGSGELFF. Written as DNA, the CDR3 is TGTGCCAGCAGTCTCAGGGGGTCCGGGGAGCTGTTTTTT.